What follows are 27 T cell receptor beta chains derived from one specimen sequenced in a study of graft-versus-host responses after intestinal transplantation. Here immunoSEQ multiplex PCR was the method, and the copy in TCRdb shows in-frame clones only, minus some. The sample holds 90,000 to 120,000 clones, about nine tenths seen once. The antigens of these receptors remain unknown. Sequencing was performed on unstimulated CD4+ T cells sorted from spleen or lymph node cells, taken before transplant. Source of these receptors: a human donor who was the organ donor for an intestinal transplant.

The chain recombines TRBV5-1 with TRBJ2-7; 7 nucleotides agree with TRBD1. J gave up 2 bases and V 4 bases, and 6 bases lay outside the gene matches. The CDR3 is 14 residues long. Germline V gene lookup returns CDR1 SGHRS and CDR2 YFSETQ. The CDR3 nucleotides are TGCGCCAGCAGCCACAGACAGGGCCCCTACGAGCAGTACTTC. It yields the protein CASSHRQGPYEQYF.

The V gene is TRBV14, the J gene TRBJ1-3; the D is unclear. Trimming removed 0 bases at V and 0 bases at J, with 3 bases between. The germline V gene encodes CDR1 SGHDN and CDR2 FVKESK. The CDR3 is 14 residues long. DNA for the CDR3: TGTGCCAGCAGCCAAGATCGCTCTGGAAACACCATATATTTT. As protein: CASSQDRSGNTIYF.

The chain joins TRBV7-3 to TRBJ2-3; D ambiguous. In germline, CDR1 is SGHTA, CDR2 FQGTGA. The V and J ends lost 3 bases and 2 bases respectively, with 3 bases between them. The CDR3 consists of 12 residues. CDR3 loop: CASSFYTDTQYF. CDR3 sequence (DNA): TGTGCCAGCAGCTTTTACACAGATACGCAGTATTTT.

This chain's CDR3 is CASSIAPMTSGQETQYF. In DNA, the CDR3 is TGTGCCAGTAGTATAGCCCCAATGACTAGCGGCCAAGAGACCCAGTACTTC. The chain carries TRBV19 and TRBJ2-5, with TRBD2 identical over 9 bases. Germline values: CDR1 LNHDA, CDR2 SQIVND (reference sequence). The CDR3 is 17 amino acids. V was clipped by 1 base and J by 1 base; unmatched bases: 7.

The chain uses TRBV4-2 and TRBJ2-7, with 7 bases fitting TRBD2. This CDR3 region has 14 residues. CDR1 is LGHNA and CDR2 is YNFKEQ in the germline V gene. J was trimmed by 6 bases and V by 1 base; bases with no gene match: 6. CDR3 in amino acids: CASSQAQGLREQYF. The CDR3 DNA reads TGTGCCAGCAGCCAAGCCCAGGGACTACGCGAGCAGTACTTC.

CDR3 amino acids: CASGLSGNTIYF. For the CDR3, the DNA is TGTGCTAGTGGTTTATCCGGAAACACCATATATTTT. The chain carries TRBV12-5 and TRBJ1-3; D call uncertain. CDR1 LGHNT and CDR2 FRNRAP come from the germline V gene. V lost 3 bases and J 4 bases, leaving 4 bases between the germline ends. CDR3 length equals 12 residues.

Points on this clone: The same CDR3 arises from other DNA sequences in this sample as well. The J gene is TRBJ2-7, the V gene TRBV23-1; 9 positions match TRBD1. TRBV23-1 is known as an ORF, though its function is uncertain. The trim removed 0 bases at V and 3 bases at J, leaving 9 bases unmatched. The CDR3 contains 17 residues. The CDR3 loop reads CASSQSGTGKGGYEQYF. CDR3 coding DNA: TGCGCCAGCAGTCAATCTGGGACAGGGAAGGGTGGCTACGAGCAGTACTTC.

The chain combines TRBV19 with TRBJ1-5; 8 positions match TRBD1. Trimming removed 6 bases from V and 3 bases from J; junction bases left unmatched: 19. This CDR3 has 19 amino acids. Germline assignment: CDR1 LNHDA and CDR2 SQIVND (reference sequence). CDR3 coding DNA: TGTGCCAGTAGCCCAATTCAGGGCCAGACAGGGGTAGACAATCAGCCCCAGCATTTT. Translating it yields CASSPIQGQTGVDNQPQHF.

Written as DNA, the CDR3 is TGTGCCTGGGGGAAAGACAGTAACGAAAAACTGTTTTTT. This codes for CAWGKDSNEKLFF. V gene TRBV30 combines with J gene TRBJ1-4; TRBD1 might be the D (5 bases). Trimming shortened V by 5 bases and J by 8 bases, and 15 bases separated the two germline ends. This CDR3 is 13 amino acids long. CDR1 is GTSNPN, CDR2 SVGIG, per germline (reference sequence).

This chain links TRBV27 with TRBJ1-4; D is possibly TRBD1 (5 bases). Germline V lookup: CDR1 MNHEY, CDR2 SMNVEV (reference sequence). The ends were cut back, 10 bases at V and 9 bases at J, with 18 bases in the middle. The CDR3 runs to 13 residues. The CDR3 DNA is TGTGCCACCACCGGGACGGATACTCAAAAACTGTTTTTT. Its translation is CATTGTDTQKLFF. The full variable domain, rest sourced from reference TRBV27 and TRBJ1-4, is EAQVTQNPRYLITVTGKKLTVTCSQNMNHEYMSWYRQDPGLGLRQIYYSMNVEVTDKGDVPEGYKVSRKEKRNFPLILESPSPNQTSLYFCATTGTDTQKLFFGSGTQLSVL.

CDR3 sequence: CASSEGNRVRGYTF. The CDR3 nucleotides read TGTGCCAGCAGTGAAGGAAACAGGGTGCGCGGCTACACCTTC. This chain uses TRBV6-1 with TRBJ1-2; D is possibly TRBD1 (6 bases). CDR3 length: 14 residues. Trimming took 1 base from V and 8 from J, leaving 14 bases between them. Germline V gives CDR1 MNHNS, CDR2 SASEGT.

The chain is built from TRBV19 and TRBJ2-5, with D perhaps matching TRBD1 (7 bases). The CDR3 contains 14 residues. Germline V CDR1 and CDR2: LNHDA, SQIVND (reference sequence). Trimming shortened V by 5 bases and J by 7 bases, and 17 bases separated the two germline ends. Written as DNA, the CDR3 is TGTGCCAGTAGTCTGGCAGGGGGAGGTTGGACCCAGTACTTC. It yields the protein CASSLAGGGWTQYF.

The genes are TRBV2 and TRBJ2-7; either TRBD1 or TRBD2 may fit D (5 bases each). Trimming stripped 8 bases from V and 2 bases from J, with 7 bases between. CDR1 is SNHLY and CDR2 is FYNNEI in the germline V gene. This CDR3 has 11 amino acids. The CDR3 loop is CASGGPYEQYF. For the CDR3, the DNA is TGTGCCAGCGGGGGTCCCTACGAGCAGTACTTC.

V is TRBV6-6 and J is TRBJ2-3; the match to TRBD2 covers 12 bases. This CDR3 has 16 residues. Germline CDR1 reads MNHNY; CDR2 reads SVGAGI (reference sequence). The V segment lost 0 bases and the J segment 7 bases; nucleotides outside the gene matches: 5. The CDR3 protein is CASSYSTSGGVNTQYF. The DNA of the CDR3 is TGTGCCAGCAGTTACTCGACTAGCGGGGGTGTGAATACGCAGTATTTT.

This CDR3 reads CASSPDRQETQYF. CDR3 nucleotides: TGTGCCAGCTCACCAGACAGACAAGAGACCCAGTACTTC. V gene TRBV18 combines with J gene TRBJ2-5; D might be TRBD1 (5 bases). Trimming took off 2 bases at V and 2 bases at J, with 6 bases between the two ends. The V gene's germline CDR1 is KGHSH and CDR2 LQKENI. The length of the CDR3 is 13 residues.

The rearrangement joins TRBV27 to TRBJ1-6; D is possibly TRBD1 (6 bases). Between the trimmed V and J ends, which lost 7 bases and 10 bases, there was a span of 14 bases. The CDR3 totals 13 residues. Germline values: CDR1 MNHEY, CDR2 SMNVEV (reference sequence). CDR3 nucleotide sequence: TGTGCCAGCACCTTAGGACAGCGCTCACCCCTCCACTTT. It translates to CASTLGQRSPLHF.

The V and J genes are TRBV14 and TRBJ1-4; 7 bases fit TRBD1. Germline trimming cut 4 bases from V and 4 bases from J; bases unmatched to any gene: 3. Germline CDR1 and CDR2: SGHDN and FVKESK. The CDR3 extends over 14 amino acids. The CDR3 nucleotides read TGTGCCAGCAGCCCACAGGGGATTAATGAAAAACTGTTTTTT. Amino acid sequence: CASSPQGINEKLFF.

The chain has TRBV11-3 and TRBJ1-1; D gene unclear. Per the germline V gene, CDR1 is SGHNT and CDR2 is YENEEA. With 3 bases removed from V and 1 base from J, the gap between germline ends came to 12 bases. CDR3 length: 15 amino acids. CDR3 residues: CASSFGPSGNTEAFF. DNA of the CDR3: TGTGCCAGCAGCTTCGGCCCGAGCGGGAACACTGAAGCTTTCTTT.

This rearrangement joins TRBV19 to TRBJ2-2; TRBD1 or TRBD2 may be the D gene (5 bases each). Trimming removed 2 bases at V and 8 bases at J, with 9 bases between. From germline, CDR1 is LNHDA and CDR2 SQIVND (reference sequence). The CDR3 extends over 13 amino acids. The CDR3 DNA follows: TGTGCCAGTAGTATAAAGGGACCGGGGGAGCTGTTTTTT. Protein product: CASSIKGPGELFF. The entire variable domain, with the rest obtained from reference TRBV19 and TRBJ2-2, is as follows: DGGITQSPKYLFRKEGQNVTLSCEQNLNHDAMYWYRQDPGQGLRLIYYSQIVNDFQKGDIAEGYSVSREKKESFPLTVTSAQKNPTAFYLCASSIKGPGELFFGEGSRLTVL.

The chain recombines TRBV5-5 with TRBJ2-7; TRBD2 is a possible D gene (5 bases). The V gene lost 4 bases and the J gene lost 1 base, with 9 bases spanning the gap. The CDR3 is made up of 13 amino acids. Germline V gives CDR1 SGHKS, CDR2 YYEKEE (reference sequence). CDR3 amino acids: CASSRLFSYEQYF. The CDR3 DNA reads as TGTGCCAGCAGCCGACTATTTTCCTACGAGCAGTACTTC.

The gene calls are TRBV9 and TRBJ2-7; a weak D match, TRBD1 (5 bases). The CDR3 loop spans 16 amino acids. V shed 0 bases and J shed 2 bases, with 15 bases lying between them. Looked up from germline, CDR1 is SGDLS and CDR2 is YYNGEE. CDR3: CASSVATGIPTYEQYF. DNA for the CDR3: TGTGCCAGCAGCGTAGCTACAGGAATTCCGACCTACGAGCAGTACTTC.

The chain links TRBV6-1 to TRBJ2-7; TRBD2 aligns across 7 bases. The ends lost 11 bases at V and 6 bases at J; junction bases unmatched: 13. The CDR3 has 13 residues. Germline CDR1 reads MNHNS; CDR2 reads SASEGT. CDR3 in amino acids: CAAALGGSGEQYF. The CDR3 DNA follows: TGTGCCGCGGCCCTGGGCGGGAGTGGCGAGCAGTACTTC.

The V gene is TRBV5-6, the J gene TRBJ2-3; weak D call: TRBD2 (6 bases). Trimming cost V 0 bases and J 4 bases, with 9 bases left between them. In germline, CDR1 is SGHDT, CDR2 YYEEEE. The CDR3 totals 14 residues. The CDR3 sequence is CASSLASGADTQYF. In DNA form, the CDR3 reads TGTGCCAGCAGCTTGGCCTCGGGGGCAGATACGCAGTATTTT.

V is TRBV7-9 and J is TRBJ1-1, with a tentative D call TRBD1 (6 bases). Germline V gene sequence: CDR1 SEHNR, CDR2 FQNEAQ (reference sequence). CDR3 size: 17 residues. V gave up 2 bases and J gave up 2 bases, with 18 bases separating them. CDR3 nucleotide sequence: TGTGCCAGCAGCTTAAATTCCGGACAGCCGATCAACACTGAAGCTTTCTTT. Protein: CASSLNSGQPINTEAFF.

The V and J genes are TRBV9 and TRBJ2-4, with D tentatively TRBD1 (6 bases). CDR3 length equals 14 residues. Germline V CDR1 and CDR2: SGDLS, YYNGEE. V was cut by 3 bases and J by 7 bases, with 14 bases left in between. The CDR3 loop is CASSAHREGNIQYF. CDR3 in DNA: TGTGCCAGCAGCGCGCACAGGGAAGGGAACATTCAGTACTTC.

This clone turned up a few times. V is TRBV9 and J is TRBJ1-2; TRBD1 might be the D (6 bases). CDR1 SGDLS and CDR2 YYNGEE come from the germline V gene. There are 12 residues in the CDR3. V was pared by 2 bases and J by 8 bases, with 10 bases between. The CDR3, as DNA: TGTGCCAGCAGCGTGGGGGCTGGGGGCTACACCTTC. Protein: CASSVGAGGYTF.

The chain links TRBV5-6 to TRBJ2-5; D unresolved. Germline CDR1 reads SGHDT; CDR2 reads YYEEEE. The V end lost 0 bases, the J end lost 1 base, and 10 bases lay between the germline ends. The length of the CDR3 is 15 residues. CDR3 region: CASSLAVASQETQYF. In DNA, the CDR3 is TGTGCCAGCAGCTTGGCCGTGGCGAGCCAAGAGACCCAGTACTTC.